The clone carrying this T cell receptor (beta chain) was detected only a few times. Its antigen is unknown. The CDR3 runs to 12 residues. Trimming left V 0 bases short and J 3 bases short, with 3 bases between. The V gene's germline CDR1 is WNHNN and CDR2 SYGVQD (reference sequence). The data were obtained in a study of cytomegalovirus exposure and HLA in healthy donors. Across the whole study: HLA-typed donors contributed some 77 million unique TCRs, which were held in an early data release.

Study conclusions and caveats: TCR beta V- and J-gene trimming, according to a later analysis, was linked to a missense DCLRE1C variant. Later on, an analysis found that several of the most significant clusters appeared to be linked to common viral pathogens, which included parvovirus B19.

PCR used 60 Vbeta primers and 13 Jbeta primers. Some clones are missing from TCRdb's copy, which holds only in-frame ones; the method was immunoSEQ multiplex PCR. Altogether under 90,000 clones are present, 70% being singletons, with the ten largest covering about 10%. The sequence was obtained from a woman between 50 and 59 years old in good health and CMV-seropositive. Material: PBMCs. The genes are TRBV10-1 and TRBJ2-7; D is unresolved. CDR3 amino acids: CASSESSYEQYF. In DNA form, the CDR3 reads TGCGCCAGCAGTGAGTCGAGCTACGAGCAGTACTTC.